This T cell receptor beta chain came from a study of blood T cell repertoires in COVID-19. Study at large: PBMCs, B-cell-depleted T cells, or T cells provided the cDNA or gDNA that made up the material.

Here immunoSEQ multiplex PCR was the method, and the copy in TCRdb shows in-frame clones only, minus some. Of about 230,000 clones detected, approximately 83% appear once; the ten largest clones hold roughly 7%. The germline V gene has CDR1 MNHNS and CDR2 SASEGT. The CDR3 contains 18 residues. Unmatched junction bases numbered 8, after V lost 0 bases and J lost 2 bases. The chain has TRBV6-1 and TRBJ2-3; 10 nucleotides line up with TRBD2. The sequence came from a woman aged 45 to 65 with acute or convalescent COVID-19. Sequencing was carried out using peripheral blood. CDR3 region: CASSEALASGSFTDTQYF. In DNA form, the CDR3 reads TGTGCCAGCAGTGAAGCGCTGGCTAGCGGGAGTTTCACAGATACGCAGTATTTT.